The T cell receptor beta chain under discussion was sequenced for a study of PD-L1 blockade in urothelial cancer listed by TCRdb under 2017. With regard to the full study: Therapy was started at some point between 2013 and 2015 for all patients, and atezolizumab 1,200 mg was administered intravenously every 3 weeks. A median of about 150,000 T cells and some 90,000 unique TCRs was obtained from blood samples, and a median clonality of approximately 0.077 was observed. An ECOG performance status of 0 or 1 was recorded for the patients, and 0 to 3 prior chemotherapy regimens had been received by the patients. Durable clinical benefit was defined as a progression-free survival longer than 6 months, and TCR features were additionally tested against progression-free survival and overall survival. The study, an exploratory multi-omic analysis, examined somatic, immune and clinical correlates of response to PD-L1 blockade with atezolizumab in urothelial cancer. Nine patients reached durable clinical benefit, while some 19 patients did not. In the same patients, whole exome sequencing and RNA sequencing of pretreatment tumors were performed in addition to TCR sequencing. Pretreatment tumor samples and matched peripheral blood, collected serially before and after atezolizumab treatment, underwent TCR sequencing. Blood samples were analyzed 3 weeks after the start of treatment (second dose) and 6 weeks after the start of treatment. Twenty-five of 29 patients were males with bladder-origin urothelial cancer, and about 65% of the 29 reported a prior smoking history. Around 29 patients had pretreatment blood TCR-seq, about 25 had at least one posttreatment blood collection, and about 25 had tumor TCR-seq.

Synthetic TCR analog templates were spiked into each PCR so that absolute template abundance could be estimated from read counts. The immunoSEQ assay used bias-controlled V and J gene primers to amplify TCRbeta CDR3 regions from genomic DNA. Rearranged TCRbeta segments were sequenced at approximately 20X coverage. The original methods were these. Clustering was used to correct sequencing errors, and CDR3s were annotated against IMGT so that V, D and J genes could be assigned. Downstream analyses used only productive TCRbeta rearrangements, leaving out any out-of-frame or stop-codon sequences. Clonality was calculated as one minus the Shannon entropy normalized by the log of the number of unique productive sequences. Clones differing between time points or between blood and tumor were identified by Fisher's exact test with Benjamini-Hochberg correction at adjusted p below 0.01. This is the immuneACCESS table as TCRdb keeps it, with only in-frame sequences that have V and J called. A part of the clones is gone; compared with another copy, unresolved V genes explain less than half, and the rest is unexplained. The V and J calls and clone size are taken from that table; D and trimming were inferred from the DNA. The sample table shows tens of thousands of clones, and over 75% are seen once. The ten largest clones add up to about 4% of the sample.

Broader findings and caveats from the paper: Greater expansion of tumor-associated TCR clones in peripheral blood 3 weeks after the start of treatment was observed in patients with durable benefit (n of about 24, p = 0.022). Because the sample size was small (n of about 29) and many exploratory analyses were performed, the results are intended to be hypothesis-generating. Improved progression-free and overall survival was found to be associated with pretreatment peripheral blood TCR clonality below the median.

From the cysteine through the phenylalanine, the CDR3 covers 13 amino acids. The DNA shown is the 39-base CDR3, in frame from base 1. Based on the germline V gene, the CDR1 and CDR2 sequences are SGHNT and YENEEA. Ends trimmed: V by 5 bases, J by 5 bases; bases unmatched to a gene: 5. Regarding this clone: It lacks a known antigen. There are no base qualities to consult, and no much larger clone falls within one base.

The cohort included 29 patients with locally advanced or metastatic urothelial carcinoma who were treated at Memorial Sloan Kettering on a trial protocol. Peripheral blood mononuclear cells were collected pretreatment and during treatment, with between 1 and 8 total time points per patient. The Qiagen DNeasy Blood extraction kit was used to purify genomic DNA from total PBMCs and tumor samples. PBMCs were collected pretreatment and during treatment, and were isolated and stored as previously described. The sequence was collected from a man between 70 and 80 years old with urothelial cancer. This specimen consisted of PBMCs, obtained around atezolizumab (anti-PD-L1) treatment. The V and J segments used are TRBV11-3 and TRBJ1-1, with 7 bases in between that match TRBD1. The CDR3 loop reads CASSQDRVTEAFF. The DNA sequence reads TGTGCCAGCAGCCAAGACAGGGTGACTGAAGCTTTCTTT.